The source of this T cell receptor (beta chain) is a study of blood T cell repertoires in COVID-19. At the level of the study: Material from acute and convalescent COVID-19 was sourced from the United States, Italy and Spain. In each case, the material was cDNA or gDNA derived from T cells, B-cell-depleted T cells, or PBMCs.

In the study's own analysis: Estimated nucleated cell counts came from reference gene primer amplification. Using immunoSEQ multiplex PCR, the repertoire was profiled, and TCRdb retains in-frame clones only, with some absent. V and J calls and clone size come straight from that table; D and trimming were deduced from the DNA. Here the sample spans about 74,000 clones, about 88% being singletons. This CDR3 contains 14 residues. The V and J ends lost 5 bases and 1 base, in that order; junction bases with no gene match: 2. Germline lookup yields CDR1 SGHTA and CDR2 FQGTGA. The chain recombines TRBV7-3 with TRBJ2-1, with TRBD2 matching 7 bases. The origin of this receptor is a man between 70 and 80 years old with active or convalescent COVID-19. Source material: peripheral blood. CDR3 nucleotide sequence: TGTGCCAGCAGCCTGGGGGGGTCCTACAATGAGCAGTTCTTC. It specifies CASSLGGSYNEQFF.